Below, 22 T cell receptor beta chains from the same sample are listed, as sequenced in a study of shared clonotypes between healthy human individuals. The data were produced by immunoSEQ multiplex PCR, yet TCRdb's version contains in-frame clones alone and is incomplete. The table includes 2 million to 2.5 million clones, more than 80% detected once. Sequences were obtained from naive CD4+ T cells from PBMCs. Subset denoted: CD45RA+ positively selected. Receptor source: a man aged 18 to 30 in good health. Some clones in this sample may be carry-over from other donors' samples.

The CDR3 loop reads CASSYYGGSSSYEQYF. DNA for the CDR3: TGTGCCAGCAGTTACTACGGGGGTTCCAGCTCCTACGAGCAGTACTTC. The V call is TRBV6-6, the J call TRBJ2-7; possible D gene TRBD2, 6 bases. Trimming took 1 base from V and 0 from J, leaving 13 bases between them. This CDR3 comprises 16 residues. The V gene's germline CDR1 is MNHNY and CDR2 SVGAGI (reference sequence).

This chain connects TRBV18 to TRBJ2-2, with D maybe TRBD2 (5 bases). The ends were cut back, 4 bases at V and 2 bases at J, with 8 bases in the middle. This CDR3 contains 14 residues. Germline CDR1 KGHSH, CDR2 LQKENI. In nucleotides, the CDR3 is TGTGCCAGCTCACAGGACTTTAACACCGGGGAGCTGTTTTTT. Residues: CASSQDFNTGELFF.

V and J are TRBV6-6 and TRBJ2-7; maybe TRBD2 (6 bases). CDR3 length: 12 residues. The V gene's germline CDR1 is MNHNY and CDR2 SVGAGI (reference sequence). V was trimmed by 8 bases and J by 2 bases, leaving 10 bases between them. The CDR3 region has the DNA TGTGCCAGCGGGACTGCTACCTACGAGCAGTACTTC. As protein: CASGTATYEQYF.

Notes on this clone: The same CDR3 also results from other DNA sequences found in this sample. The gene calls are TRBV7-3 and TRBJ2-2, with a possible D match to TRBD1 (5 bases). Germline V gene sequence: CDR1 SGHTA, CDR2 FQGTGA. V lost 5 bases and J 0 bases, leaving 13 bases between the germline ends. The CDR3 covers 16 residues. The CDR3 nucleotides read TGTGCCAGCAGCCTAGGGGCACCGTCGAACACCGGGGAGCTGTTTTTT. Protein product: CASSLGAPSNTGELFF.

V is TRBV7-2 and J is TRBJ2-7; TRBD1 matches at 7 bases. The length of the CDR3 is 18 residues. Trimming removed 5 bases from V and 0 bases from J; junction bases left unmatched: 16. Germline loops: CDR1 SGHTA, CDR2 FQGNSA. The CDR3 here is CASSQQPRGQWGSYEQYF. CDR3 coding DNA: TGTGCCAGCAGCCAACAACCCAGGGGACAGTGGGGCTCCTACGAGCAGTACTTC.

The chain is built from TRBV29-1 and TRBJ1-1; D gene ambiguous. The CDR3 totals 13 residues. Germline loops: CDR1 SQVTM, CDR2 ANQGSEA. Trimming left V 0 bases short and J 11 bases short, with 16 bases between. The CDR3 nucleotides read TGCAGCGTTGAAGATCACATGAAGCGTGATGCTTTCTTT. This codes for CSVEDHMKRDAFF.

This chain uses TRBV19 with TRBJ2-6, with 12 bases that match TRBD2. Per germline, CDR1 LNHDA and CDR2 SQIVND (reference sequence). CDR3 length equals 19 residues. Unmatched junction bases numbered 14, after V lost 7 bases and J lost 4 bases. DNA for the CDR3: TGTGCCAGTACTTCCCCCCGGGCTAGCGGGAGGGCCGGGGCCAACGTCCTGACTTTC. This sequence encodes CASTSPRASGRAGANVLTF.

Turning to this clone: One end of the junction is discordant with germline, which a read error may explain. V and J are TRBV7-7 and TRBJ1-2; D is unclear. The CDR3 runs to 14 residues. Germline CDR1 is SSHAT and CDR2 is FNYEAQ (reference sequence). The CDR3 nucleotides are TGTGCCAGCAGCCCCGGAGGGTGGGCTCCCGGCTACGCCTTC. This gives the protein CASSPGGWAPGYAF.

The chain couples TRBV27 to TRBJ2-5; 8 bases line up with TRBD1. The CDR3 has 14 amino acids. Looked up from germline, CDR1 is MNHEY and CDR2 is SMNVEV (reference sequence). The J segment lost 5 bases and the V segment lost 5 bases, leaving 7 bases of the junction unmatched. CDR3 nucleotides: TGTGCCAGCAGTCCCATGGACAGGGAGGAGACCCAGTACTTC. This codes for CASSPMDREETQYF.

The chain has TRBV30 and TRBJ1-3; D uncertain. The germline gives CDR1 GTSNPN, CDR2 SVGIG (reference sequence). V was pared by 5 bases and J by 3 bases, with 11 bases between. The CDR3 length is 13 residues. CDR3 residues: CAWANWDGNTIYF. The CDR3, as DNA: TGTGCCTGGGCTAACTGGGATGGAAACACCATATATTTT.

V usage is TRBV19 and J usage is TRBJ1-5; tentative D call: TRBD1 (5 bases). CDR3 length: 15 residues. Germline loops: CDR1 LNHDA, CDR2 SQIVND (reference sequence). Trimming took off 4 bases at V and 1 base at J, with 11 bases between the two ends. CDR3 DNA sequence: TGTGCCAGTAGTAGTAGACAGATGAGCAATCAGCCCCAGCATTTT. Its translation: CASSSRQMSNQPQHF.

The sample holds one count of this clone. The J gene is TRBJ2-1, the V gene TRBV7-7; 7 bases match TRBD1. CDR3 length: 14 amino acids. Germline assignment: CDR1 SSHAT and CDR2 FNYEAQ (reference sequence). Trimming removed 5 bases from V and 8 bases from J; junction bases left unmatched: 9. This CDR3 reads CASSRGQPFDEQFF. The CDR3, as DNA: TGTGCCAGCAGCCGGGGACAGCCTTTCGATGAGCAGTTCTTC.

CDR3: CAWNTGPGANVLTF. The CDR3 region has the DNA TGTGCCTGGAATACAGGGCCTGGGGCCAACGTCCTGACTTTC. The chain links TRBV30 to TRBJ2-6; possibly TRBD1 for D (6 bases). With 4 bases removed from V and 2 bases from J, the gap between germline ends came to 9 bases. The CDR3 consists of 14 residues. CDR1 and CDR2 from the germline V gene are GTSNPN and SVGIG (reference sequence).

The J gene is TRBJ2-7, the V gene TRBV7-2; 8 nucleotides match TRBD1. The V gene's germline CDR1 is SGHTA and CDR2 FQGNSA. V lost 5 bases and J lost 1; bases outside the gene matches: 7. CDR3 length: 15 amino acids. DNA of the CDR3: TGTGCCAGCAGCATGGACAGGGCAACATCCTACGAGCAGTACTTC. This gives the protein CASSMDRATSYEQYF.

The V and J genes are TRBV5-6 and TRBJ2-5; TRBD2 matches at 12 bases. The CDR3 consists of 15 residues. Looked up from germline, CDR1 is SGHDT and CDR2 is YYEEEE. V shed 3 bases, J shed 6 bases, and the junction held 6 bases outside the gene matches. The CDR3 here is CASSSWTSGKQTQYF. The CDR3 coding sequence is TGTGCCAGCAGCTCCTGGACTAGCGGGAAGCAGACCCAGTACTTC.

The gene calls are TRBV7-2 and TRBJ1-3; the D is unclear. CDR3 size: 15 residues. Between the trimmed V and J ends, which lost 5 bases and 0 bases, there was a span of 11 bases. Per the germline V gene, CDR1 is SGHTA and CDR2 is FQGNSA. The CDR3 spells CASSPRWSSGNTIYF. CDR3 DNA sequence: TGTGCCAGCAGCCCCCGGTGGAGCTCTGGAAACACCATATATTTT. Variable domain in full (rest from reference TRBV7-2 and TRBJ1-3): GAGVSQSPSNKVTEKGKDVELRCDPISGHTALYWYRQSLGQGLEFLIYFQGNSAPDKSGLPSDRFSAERTGGSVSTLTIQRTQQEDSAVYLCASSPRWSSGNTIYFGEGSWLTVV.

In its sample, this clone was seen once. The rearrangement uses TRBV6-5 and TRBJ1-1; tentative D call: TRBD1 (6 bases). Trimming cost V 6 bases and J 7 bases, with 15 bases left between them. The germline CDR1 and CDR2 sequences are MNHEY and SVGAGI. This CDR3 is built from 13 residues. The DNA of the CDR3 is TGTGCCAGCAGCAGAGGGGGGAGCGTTGAAGCTTTCTTT. Translated: CASSRGGSVEAFF.

The V gene is TRBV9, the J gene TRBJ2-1; 12 bases are shared with TRBD2. The CDR3 sequence is 16 residues long. Unmatched junction bases numbered 5, after V lost 4 bases and J lost 3 bases. Germline loops: CDR1 SGDLS, CDR2 YYNGEE. In DNA form, the CDR3 reads TGTGCCAGCAGCAAACGACTAGCGGGAGTCTACAATGAGCAGTTCTTC. The encoded protein is CASSKRLAGVYNEQFF.

The rearrangement uses TRBV7-9 and TRBJ2-7, with D perhaps matching TRBD2 (6 bases). The germline V and J ends were trimmed by 5 bases and 5 bases, with 7 bases remaining between them. Germline lookup yields CDR1 SEHNR and CDR2 FQNEAQ (reference sequence). This CDR3 has 11 amino acids. Here the CDR3 reads CASSPGDEQYF. CDR3 coding DNA: TGTGCCAGCAGCCCGGGGGACGAGCAGTACTTC.

The chain is built from TRBV29-1 and TRBJ2-1, with 8 bases aligning to TRBD2. The CDR3 contains 14 residues. J gave up 2 bases and V 6 bases, and 6 bases lay outside the gene matches. Germline V gene lookup returns CDR1 SQVTM and CDR2 ANQGSEA. DNA for the CDR3: TGCAGCGTCCACGGGAGGGGACCCTACAATGAGCAGTTCTTC. Translated: CSVHGRGPYNEQFF.

The genes are TRBV6-1 and TRBJ2-1, with a tentative D call TRBD2 (5 bases). The germline V gene encodes CDR1 MNHNS and CDR2 SASEGT. The CDR3 covers 15 residues. Trimming removed 3 bases from V and 6 bases from J, with 15 bases in between. The CDR3 region is CASSDLRRGLNEQFF. CDR3 nucleotide sequence: TGTGCCAGCAGTGATTTGAGGAGAGGGCTCAATGAGCAGTTCTTC.

CDR3 loop: CASSPPVGRNTEAFF. The CDR3 region has the DNA TGTGCCAGCTCACCACCGGTTGGCAGGAACACTGAAGCTTTCTTT. This chain uses TRBV18 with TRBJ1-1; D remains ambiguous. Per the germline V gene, CDR1 is KGHSH and CDR2 is LQKENI. V lost 0 bases and J lost 1, with 9 bases in between. The CDR3 covers 15 residues. Filled out from reference TRBV18 and TRBJ1-1, the complete variable domain reads NAGVMQNPRHLVRRRGQEARLRCSPMKGHSHVYWYRQLPEEGLKFMVYLQKENIIDESGMPKERFSAEFPKEGPSILRIQQVVRGDSAAYFCASSPPVGRNTEAFFGQGTRLTVV.